This TCR beta chain originates from a study of blood T cells in healthy people across ages. Study results and caveats: Estimated diversity across one million T cells was deemed an underestimate. No one knew whether donors had CMV, which possibly confounded expanded clonotype changes. The recorded TCR beta diversity per million T cells decreased in a roughly linear manner with age.

This clonotype was seen a handful of times. Its specificity is unknown. The CDR3 extends over 17 amino acids. The trim removed 3 bases at V and 6 bases at J, leaving 11 bases unmatched. From germline, CDR1 is MDHEN and CDR2 SYDVKM. Alongside a J-beta primer mix, a sample-barcoded 5' primer served in a second PCR lasting about 7 to 12 cycles. TCRdb reanalysed the 5' RACE reads using MiXCR and keeps one entry per CDR3 protein. Counted here are about a million distinct CDR3 sequences, 45% to 50% occurring once; the ten biggest clones make up 10% to 15%. The gene calls are TRBV28 and TRBJ1-6, with TRBD1 matching 7 bases. The receptor was isolated from a young man in good health. The sequencing input was blood. The DNA for the CDR3 is TGTGCCAGCAGTTTCCCCTCGGGACAGACCCCTAATTCACCCCTCCACTTT. This translates into CASSFPSGQTPNSPLHF.